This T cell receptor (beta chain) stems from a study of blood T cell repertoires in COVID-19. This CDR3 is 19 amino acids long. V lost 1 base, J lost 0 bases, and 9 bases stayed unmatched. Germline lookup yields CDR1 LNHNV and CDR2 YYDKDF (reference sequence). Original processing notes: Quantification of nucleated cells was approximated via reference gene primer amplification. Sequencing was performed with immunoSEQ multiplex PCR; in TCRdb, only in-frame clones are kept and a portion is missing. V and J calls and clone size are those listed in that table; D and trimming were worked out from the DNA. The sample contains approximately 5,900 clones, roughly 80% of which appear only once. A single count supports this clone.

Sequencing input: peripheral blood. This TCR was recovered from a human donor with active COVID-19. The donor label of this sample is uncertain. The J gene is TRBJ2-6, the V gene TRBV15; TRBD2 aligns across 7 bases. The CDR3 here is CATSRVRGRATSGANVLTF. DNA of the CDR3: TGTGCCACCAGCAGAGTTCGGGGGAGGGCTACCTCTGGGGCCAACGTCCTGACTTTC.